The clone carrying this T cell receptor (beta chain) was counted many times. The data were obtained in a study of read filtering for tumor transcriptome and immune sequencing. Molecular barcoded adaptors covering alpha/delta and beta/gamma chains were used on around 400 ng RNA. Each CDR3 protein is one row after TCRdb ran MiXCR on the reads. The sample shows over 80,000 distinct CDR3 sequences, about 12% of them seen only once. Germline V gives CDR1 LGHDT, CDR2 YNNKEL (reference sequence). V lost 3 bases to trimming and J lost 6 bases; unmatched junction nucleotides: 5. The CDR3 totals 13 residues. This receptor was taken from a donor aged 40 or older with multiple myeloma. Sample: a population of CD138-negative cells sorted from bone marrow. The chain has TRBV3-1 and TRBJ2-7, with 7 bases that match TRBD1. CDR3 protein: CASSQTGNGEQYF. CDR3 coding DNA: TGTGCCAGCAGCCAGACAGGGAATGGCGAGCAGTACTTC.